The source of this T cell receptor beta chain is a study of shared clonotypes between healthy human individuals. TCRdb's table, derived via immunoSEQ multiplex PCR, lists solely in-frame clones and lacks some. The data hold around 550,000 clones, with roughly 96% observed a single time. The length of the CDR3 is 14 residues. Germline V gene lookup returns CDR1 SGDLS and CDR2 YYNGEE. CD8 cells regarded as naive lacked CD45RO, were positively chosen for CCR7, and omitted terminally differentiated effector memory CD45RA+ cells. None of the donors, who were healthy HIV-negative adults, had recently had acute infections or vaccinations.

This sequence was found in a woman in her thirties in good health. Material for sequencing was naive CD8+ T cells sorted from blood. This chain connects TRBV9 to TRBJ2-5; a possible D gene is TRBD1 (5 bases). With the DNA end fitting TRBJ2-7 better, the J assignment may be wrong. In nucleotides, the CDR3 is TGTGCCAGCAGCGTAGATGACAGCTACTACGAGCAGTACTTC. Translation gives CASSVDDSYYEQYF.